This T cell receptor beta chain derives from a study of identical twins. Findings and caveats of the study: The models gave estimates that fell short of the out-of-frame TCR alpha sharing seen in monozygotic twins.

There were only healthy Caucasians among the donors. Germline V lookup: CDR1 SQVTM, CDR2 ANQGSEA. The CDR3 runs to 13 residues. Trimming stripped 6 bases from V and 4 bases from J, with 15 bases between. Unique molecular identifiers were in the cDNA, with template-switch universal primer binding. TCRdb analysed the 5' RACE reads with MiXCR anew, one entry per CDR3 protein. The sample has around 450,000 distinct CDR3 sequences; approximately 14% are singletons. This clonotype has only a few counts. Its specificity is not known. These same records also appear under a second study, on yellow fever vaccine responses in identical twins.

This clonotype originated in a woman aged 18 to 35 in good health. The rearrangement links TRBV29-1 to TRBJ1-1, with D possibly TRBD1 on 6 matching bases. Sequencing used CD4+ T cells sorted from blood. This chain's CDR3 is CSVLTGLATEAFF. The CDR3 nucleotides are TGCAGCGTACTAACAGGGCTCGCCACTGAAGCTTTCTTT.